The 13 T cell receptor beta chains presented below share a single source sample, sequenced in a study of blood T cell repertoires in COVID-19. Method: immunoSEQ multiplex PCR; TCRdb's copy keeps in-frame clones and lacks some. The sample has roughly 65,000 clones; 60% to 80% are singletons. The sequenced sample consisted of peripheral blood. The source is a man in his fifties or sixties with acute or convalescent COVID-19.

The chain links TRBV9 to TRBJ1-3, with D perhaps TRBD1 (5 bases). V was pared by 2 bases and J by 0 bases, with 9 bases between. Germline values: CDR1 SGDLS, CDR2 YYNGEE. The CDR3 contains 15 residues. CDR3: CASSVSDSSGNTIYF. CDR3 sequence (DNA): TGTGCCAGCAGCGTCTCCGACAGCTCTGGAAACACCATATATTTT.

The chain employs TRBV4-1 and TRBJ2-3; 10 nucleotides line up with TRBD1. V gave up 6 bases and J gave up 5 bases; unmatched junction bases: 8. The CDR3 runs to 15 residues. The germline V gene encodes CDR1 MGHRA and CDR2 YSYEKL. The CDR3 is CASRPGTGVGDTQYF. The DNA for the CDR3 is TGCGCCAGCAGGCCCGGGACAGGGGTAGGAGATACGCAGTATTTT.

CDR3 sequence (DNA): TGCAGCGTTACCGGGACAGGGTTAGCTTTCTTT. The encoded protein is CSVTGTGLAFF. The chain uses TRBV29-1 and TRBJ1-1; 9 positions match TRBD1. Germline CDR1 SQVTM, CDR2 ANQGSEA. The CDR3 totals 11 residues. J was trimmed by 10 bases and V by 5 bases; bases with no gene match: 5.

The chain joins TRBV3-1 (or the pseudogene TRBV3-2) to TRBJ1-3, with a tentative D call TRBD1 (6 bases). CDR3 length: 13 residues. Germline CDR1 LGHDT, CDR2 YNNKEL (reference sequence). V gave up 1 base and J gave up 8 bases, with 9 bases separating them. CDR3 sequence (DNA): TGTGCCAGCAGCCAAGTCAGGGGAGACACCATATATTTT. It is translated as CASSQVRGDTIYF.

The chain combines TRBV6-5 with TRBJ1-1; the D gene is possibly TRBD1 (6 bases). CDR1 is MNHEY and CDR2 is SVGAGI in the germline V gene. Deletions cut 0 bases from V and 6 bases from J, with 11 bases between. The CDR3 covers 14 residues. For the CDR3, the DNA is TGTGCCAGCAGTTACTCGTCAGGGGATGCTGAAGCTTTCTTT. This encodes CASSYSSGDAEAFF.

The chain uses TRBV27 and TRBJ1-5, with 11 bases lining up with TRBD1. Germline V CDR1 and CDR2: MNHEY, SMNVEV (reference sequence). Unmatched junction bases numbered 6, after V lost 2 bases and J lost 6 bases. CDR3 length: 16 residues. Here the CDR3 reads CASSLVGQGAGQPQHF. For the CDR3, the DNA is TGTGCCAGCAGTTTAGTTGGACAGGGGGCAGGTCAGCCCCAGCATTTT.

J is TRBJ1-1 and V is TRBV4-3; D ambiguous. This CDR3 contains 14 residues. Trimming took 1 base from V and 1 from J, leaving 7 bases between them. CDR1 LGHNA and CDR2 YSLEER come from the germline V gene. CDR3 coding DNA: TGCGCCAGCAGCCAAGCAGTTTCGAACACTGAAGCTTTCTTT. As protein: CASSQAVSNTEAFF.

This clone was recorded at least ten times. The rearrangement joins TRBV19 to TRBJ2-5; 9 nucleotides agree with TRBD1. Germline values: CDR1 LNHDA, CDR2 SQIVND (reference sequence). V gave up 4 bases and J gave up 5 bases; unmatched junction bases: 8. The CDR3 has 15 residues. CDR3 bases: TGTGCCAGTAGTAATTGGGGACAGGGTAGTGAGACCCAGTACTTC. Its protein is CASSNWGQGSETQYF.

The rearrangement uses TRBV19 and TRBJ2-7, with 9 bases identical to TRBD1. This CDR3 has 14 amino acids. V was pared by 6 bases and J by 1 base, with 4 bases of the junction left unmatched. CDR1 and CDR2 from the germline V gene are LNHDA and SQIVND (reference sequence). This CDR3 reads CASSGTGLSYEQYF. CDR3 coding DNA: TGTGCCAGTAGCGGGACAGGGTTATCCTACGAGCAGTACTTC. The variable domain in full, with the rest retrieved from reference TRBV19 and TRBJ2-7, is DGGITQSPKYLFRKEGQNVTLSCEQNLNHDAMYWYRQDPGQGLRLIYYSQIVNDFQKGDIAEGYSVSREKKESFPLTVTSAQKNPTAFYLCASSGTGLSYEQYFGPGTRLTVT.

DNA for the CDR3: TGCGCCAGCAGCCAGTATAGCAATCAGCCCCAGCATTTT. Encoded protein: CASSQYSNQPQHF. The rearrangement links TRBV4-3 to TRBJ1-5; D not resolved. There are 13 residues in the CDR3. From germline, CDR1 is LGHNA and CDR2 YSLEER. V lost 3 bases and J 0 bases, leaving 3 bases between the germline ends.

This clone was counted a few times. This chain joins TRBV2 and TRBJ1-1; 8 positions match TRBD1. J gave up 1 base and V 3 bases, and 4 bases lay outside the gene matches. Germline V gene data show CDR1 as SNHLY and CDR2 as FYNNEI. This CDR3 has 15 residues. The CDR3 protein is CASSDQGAGNTEAFF. CDR3 DNA sequence: TGTGCCAGCAGTGATCAGGGGGCAGGGAACACTGAAGCTTTCTTT.

The rearrangement uses TRBV11-2 and TRBJ1-3; 8 bases are a match to TRBD1. Trimming at V came to 8 bases and at J to 0 bases, leaving 9 bases not matched to a gene. Germline lookup yields CDR1 SGHAT and CDR2 FQNNGV. The length of the CDR3 is 16 residues. The CDR3 here is CASSQTGGRSGNTIYF. The CDR3 coding sequence is TGTGCCAGCTCGCAAACAGGGGGGCGCTCTGGAAACACCATATATTTT. Complete variable domain (other parts from reference TRBV11-2 and TRBJ1-3): EAGVAQSPRYKIIEKRQSVAFWCNPISGHATLYWYQQILGQGPKLLIQFQNNGVVDDSQLPKDRFSAERLKGVDSTLKIQPAKLEDSAVYLCASSQTGGRSGNTIYFGEGSWLTVV.

The V call is TRBV10-3, the J call TRBJ2-5, with 7 bases aligning to TRBD2. Trimming removed 6 bases from V and 3 bases from J; junction bases left unmatched: 4. This CDR3 has 13 residues. Germline CDR1 is ENHRY and CDR2 is SYGVKD. The CDR3 region is CAISQSGKETQYF. CDR3 nucleotide sequence: TGTGCCATCAGCCAAAGCGGGAAAGAGACCCAGTACTTC.